This record concerns one T cell receptor beta chain sequence. There is no known antigen for this receptor. Each CD8+ T cell subset was flow-sorted in triplicate, and 250,000 to 300,000 cells per subset were placed directly into RLT lysis buffer. To exclude memory contaminants, naive CD8+ T cells were stringently defined as CD45RO-CCR7+CD27+CD95-. Using standard density gradient centrifugation, peripheral blood mononuclear cells were isolated from buffy coats. Naive CXCR3-negative and CXCR3-positive CD8+ T cells were flow-sorted on a FACSAria III. Total RNA was extracted from sorted cells with an RNeasy Mini Kit. This record comes from a study of CXCR3-negative and CXCR3-positive naive CD8 T cells (dated by TCRdb to the late 2010s). About the study as a whole: In total, about 150 million TRB reads were obtained, which works out to roughly 1.5 +/- 0.3 million reads per library. Diversity and physicochemical repertoire analyses covered about a dozen donors pooled from two independent experiments. For the TRBV-TRBJ cluster analysis, the naive subsets came from about 5 donors, while the memory cells came from 3 donors. Findings and caveats that apply to the study as a whole: Because surface CD5, which is linked to self-reactivity in mice, was comparable between the naive subsets, TCR interaction strength was also inferred from TRB CDR3 physicochemical properties. Freshly isolated PBMCs were used for most assays because CXCR3 expression went down partially after cryopreservation. Within the same donor, TRBV-TRBJ usage looked similar between naive CXCR3-negative and CXCR3-positive cells, but memory cells had distinct patterns. Both naive subsets had comparably high repertoire diversity, while memory CD8+ T cells had much lower repertoire diversity. Compared with CXCR3-negative naive cells, CXCR3-positive naive cells had TRB CDR3s with higher hydrophobicity (lower Kidera factor 4), lower energy, and higher strength and volume indices.

The CDR3 runs 19 amino acids, cysteine and phenylalanine included. No DNA is listed. The germline V gene yields MDHEN for CDR1 and SYDVKM for CDR2. The sample was run on a NextSeq 550. The Human TCR Profiling Kit (MiLaboratory) was used to prepare UMI-labeled 5' RACE TRB cDNA libraries. cDNA synthesis used the entire amount of extracted RNA, and PCR amplification then used the entire amount of cDNA produced. Libraries were prepared in parallel using an identical number of PCR cycles. Processing in the source paper ran as follows. With a minimum of two reads required per UMI, MIGEC and MiXCR pulled out about 53,000 +/- 10,000 unique UMI-labeled TRB cDNA molecules from each library. An average of 40,000 +/- 10,000 functional in-frame TRB CDR3 nucleotide clonotypes without stop codons was found per library. Diversity metrics, including normalized Shannon-Wiener and Chao1, were computed in VDJtools after downsampling to 5000 UMI-labeled TRB molecules per sample. VDJtools was used to calculate clonotype-size-weighted physicochemical properties of the central five CDR3 residues, namely interaction energy, strength, volume and Kidera factor 4. The reads underwent TCRdb reprocessing, giving one record for each CDR3 protein sequence and no DNA. The V and J calls were not made by the authors but by TCRdb's processing. This specimen's table enumerates about 62,000 distinct CDR3 sequences. The ten largest make up 4.3% of the sample.

The source is a human donor in good health. Some clones in this sample may be carry-over from other donors' samples. This receptor chain uses TRBV28 and TRBJ2-1; the D call of TRBD2 rests on TCRdb alone, since no DNA is present to check it. Specimen: naive CXCR3- CD8+ T cells from blood. The cell subset or site label, read with the paper, signifies: CD45RO-CCR7+CD27+CD95- naive CD8+ T cells lacking CXCR3 (TNR3-). CDR3 sequence: CASSPGTSGFYEAYNEQFF.